The clone carrying this TCR beta chain has more than one count but fewer than ten. The data were obtained in a study of blood T cell repertoires in COVID-19. Study as a whole: COVID-19 samples collected from the United States, Italy and Spain covered acute and convalescent phases. From T cells, B-cell-depleted T cells, or PBMCs came the material, which was cDNA or gDNA.

Clones were sequenced by immunoSEQ multiplex PCR, and TCRdb holds only the in-frame ones, with some missing. The table records 50,000 to 80,000 clones, around 83% of them present only once. Trimming cost V 5 bases and J 7 bases, with 10 bases left between them. The CDR3 contains 12 residues. CDR1 and CDR2 from the germline V gene are SGDLS and YYNGEE. This TCR was sampled from a middle-aged man with active COVID-19. The specimen sequenced was peripheral blood. The chain combines TRBV9 with TRBJ1-3; D ambiguous. The CDR3 here is CASSRGGNTIYF. The CDR3, as DNA: TGTGCCAGCAGTCGCGGTGGGAACACCATATATTTT.